This TCR beta chain appears in the sequencing data of a study of T cell responses to AZD1222 COVID-19 vaccine. Notes on the study in general: Seropositivity was recorded at baseline in only 6 or 7 AZD1222 recipients. Distributed over spike, vaccine-associated CD4 TCRs predominated at 160-218 and 743-854.

The data were produced by immunoSEQ multiplex PCR, yet TCRdb's version contains in-frame clones alone and is incomplete. The table has 250,000 to 300,000 clones, around 92% seen once. The J segment lost 4 bases and the V segment lost 6 bases, leaving 6 bases of the junction unmatched. The CDR3 sequence is 15 residues long. Germline V gene data show CDR1 as MNHEY and CDR2 as SVGAGI. Worth noting for this clone: The antigen is not known.

The sample consisted of peripheral blood, taken 28 days after the second AZD1222 dose. The receptor was isolated from an adult who received the AZD1222 COVID-19 vaccine. J is TRBJ2-1 and V is TRBV6-5, with 10 nucleotides matching TRBD2. CDR3 DNA sequence: TGTGCCAGCAGCGAGCGGGGGGGCCGTTACAATGAGCAGTTCTTC. Protein sequence: CASSERGGRYNEQFF.